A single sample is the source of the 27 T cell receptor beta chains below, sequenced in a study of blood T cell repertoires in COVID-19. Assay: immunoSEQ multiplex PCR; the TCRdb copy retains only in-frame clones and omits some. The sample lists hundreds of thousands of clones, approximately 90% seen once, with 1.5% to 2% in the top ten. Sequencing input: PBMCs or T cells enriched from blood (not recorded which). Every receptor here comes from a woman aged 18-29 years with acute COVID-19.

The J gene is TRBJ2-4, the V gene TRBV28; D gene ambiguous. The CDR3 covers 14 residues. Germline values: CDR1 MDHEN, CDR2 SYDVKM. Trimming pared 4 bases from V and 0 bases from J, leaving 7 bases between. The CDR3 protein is CASSYGLAKNIQYF. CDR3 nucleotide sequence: TGTGCCAGCAGTTACGGGTTAGCCAAAAACATTCAGTACTTC.

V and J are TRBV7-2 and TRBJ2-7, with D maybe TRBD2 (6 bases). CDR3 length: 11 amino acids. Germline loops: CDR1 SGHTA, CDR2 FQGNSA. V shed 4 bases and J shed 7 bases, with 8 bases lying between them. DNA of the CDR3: TGTGCCAGCAGCTCACGGGGGGAGCAGTACTTC. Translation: CASSSRGEQYF. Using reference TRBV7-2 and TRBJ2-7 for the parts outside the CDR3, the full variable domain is GAGVSQSPSNKVTEKGKDVELRCDPISGHTALYWYRQSLGQGLEFLIYFQGNSAPDKSGLPSDRFSAERTGGSVSTLTIQRTQQEDSAVYLCASSSRGEQYFGPGTRLTVT.

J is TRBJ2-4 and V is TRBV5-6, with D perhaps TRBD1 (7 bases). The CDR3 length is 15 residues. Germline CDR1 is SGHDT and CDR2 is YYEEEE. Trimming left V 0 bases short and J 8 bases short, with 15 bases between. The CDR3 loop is CASSLGWSRGDIQYF. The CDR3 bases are TGTGCCAGCAGCTTGGGGTGGAGCAGGGGGGACATTCAGTACTTC.

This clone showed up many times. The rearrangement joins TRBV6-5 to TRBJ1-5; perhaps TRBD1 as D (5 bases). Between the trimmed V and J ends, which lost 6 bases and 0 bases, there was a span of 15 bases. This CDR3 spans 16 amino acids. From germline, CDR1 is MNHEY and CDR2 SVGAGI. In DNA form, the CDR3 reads TGTGCCAGCAGCTACGGGGCCACTTATAGCAATCAGCCCCAGCATTTT. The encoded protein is CASSYGATYSNQPQHF.

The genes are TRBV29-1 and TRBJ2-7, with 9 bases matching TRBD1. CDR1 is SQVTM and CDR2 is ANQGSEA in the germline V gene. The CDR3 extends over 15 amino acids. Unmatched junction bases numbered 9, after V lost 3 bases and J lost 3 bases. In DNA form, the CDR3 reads TGCAGCGTTGATTCCGGGACAGGGACTGGCTACGAGCAGTACTTC. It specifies CSVDSGTGTGYEQYF.

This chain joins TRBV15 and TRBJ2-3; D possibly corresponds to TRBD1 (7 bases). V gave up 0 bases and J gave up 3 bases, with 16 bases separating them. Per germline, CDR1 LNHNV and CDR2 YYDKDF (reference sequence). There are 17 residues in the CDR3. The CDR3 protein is CATSRDGGGRKTDTQYF. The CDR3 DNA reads TGTGCCACCAGCAGAGATGGAGGGGGCAGGAAGACAGATACGCAGTATTTT.

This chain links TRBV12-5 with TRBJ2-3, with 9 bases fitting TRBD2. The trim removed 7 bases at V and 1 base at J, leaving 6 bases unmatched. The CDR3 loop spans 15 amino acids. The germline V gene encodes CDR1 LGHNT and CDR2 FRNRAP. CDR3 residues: CASALRGGGTDTQYF. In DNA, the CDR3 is TGTGCTAGTGCCCTGCGGGGGGGAGGCACAGATACGCAGTATTTT.

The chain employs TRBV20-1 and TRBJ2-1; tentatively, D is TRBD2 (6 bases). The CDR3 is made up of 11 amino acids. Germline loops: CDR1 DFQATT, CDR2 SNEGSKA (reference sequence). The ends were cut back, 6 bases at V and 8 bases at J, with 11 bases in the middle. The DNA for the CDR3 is TGCAGTGCGCCCGGGGAGGATGAGCAGTTCTTC. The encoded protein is CSAPGEDEQFF.

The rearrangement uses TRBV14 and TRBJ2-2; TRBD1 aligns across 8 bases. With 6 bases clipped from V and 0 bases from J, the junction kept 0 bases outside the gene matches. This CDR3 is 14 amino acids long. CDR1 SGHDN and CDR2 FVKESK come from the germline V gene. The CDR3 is CASRTGANTGELFF. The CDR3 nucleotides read TGTGCCAGCAGGACAGGGGCGAACACCGGGGAGCTGTTTTTT.

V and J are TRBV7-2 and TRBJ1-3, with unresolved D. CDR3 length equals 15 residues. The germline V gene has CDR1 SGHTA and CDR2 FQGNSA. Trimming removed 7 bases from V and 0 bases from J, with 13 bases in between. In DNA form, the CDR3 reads TGTGCCAGCACCCTCAGTTCATACTCTGGAAACACCATATATTTT. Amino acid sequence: CASTLSSYSGNTIYF.

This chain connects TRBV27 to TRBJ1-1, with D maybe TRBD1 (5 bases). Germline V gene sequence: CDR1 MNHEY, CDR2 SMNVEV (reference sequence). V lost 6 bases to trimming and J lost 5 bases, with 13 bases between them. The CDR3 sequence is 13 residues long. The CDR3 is CASRKAGVTEAFF. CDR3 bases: TGTGCCAGCAGGAAGGCGGGGGTTACTGAAGCTTTCTTT.

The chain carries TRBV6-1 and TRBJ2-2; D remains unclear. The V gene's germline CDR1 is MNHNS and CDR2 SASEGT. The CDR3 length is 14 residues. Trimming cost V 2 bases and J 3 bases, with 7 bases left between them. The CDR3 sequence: CASSETADTGELFF. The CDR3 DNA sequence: TGTGCCAGCAGTGAAACGGCGGACACCGGGGAGCTGTTTTTT.

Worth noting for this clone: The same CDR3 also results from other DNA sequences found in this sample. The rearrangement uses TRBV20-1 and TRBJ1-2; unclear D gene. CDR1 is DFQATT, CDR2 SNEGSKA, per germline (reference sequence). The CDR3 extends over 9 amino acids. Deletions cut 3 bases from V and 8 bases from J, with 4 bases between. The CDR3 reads CSASLGYTF. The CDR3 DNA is TGCAGTGCTAGCTTGGGCTACACCTTC.

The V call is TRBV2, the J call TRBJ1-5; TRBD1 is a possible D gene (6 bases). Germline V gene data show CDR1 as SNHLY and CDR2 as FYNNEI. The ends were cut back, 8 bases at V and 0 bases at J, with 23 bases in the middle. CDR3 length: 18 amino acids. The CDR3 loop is CASVKDADRRYSNQPQHF. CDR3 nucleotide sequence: TGTGCCAGCGTAAAAGATGCCGACAGGCGTTATAGCAATCAGCCCCAGCATTTT.

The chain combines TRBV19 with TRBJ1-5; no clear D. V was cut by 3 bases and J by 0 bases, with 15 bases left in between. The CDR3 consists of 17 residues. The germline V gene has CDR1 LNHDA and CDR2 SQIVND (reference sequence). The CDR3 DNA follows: TGTGCCAGTAGTATGAGGGCCCTGACTTATAGCAATCAGCCCCAGCATTTT. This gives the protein CASSMRALTYSNQPQHF.

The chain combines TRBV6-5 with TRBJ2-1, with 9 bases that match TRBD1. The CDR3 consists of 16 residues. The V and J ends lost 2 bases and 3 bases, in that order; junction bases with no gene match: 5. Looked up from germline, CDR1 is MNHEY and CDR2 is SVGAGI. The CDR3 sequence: CASSYGGTGNYNEQFF. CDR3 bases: TGTGCCAGCAGTTACGGGGGGACAGGGAACTACAATGAGCAGTTCTTC.

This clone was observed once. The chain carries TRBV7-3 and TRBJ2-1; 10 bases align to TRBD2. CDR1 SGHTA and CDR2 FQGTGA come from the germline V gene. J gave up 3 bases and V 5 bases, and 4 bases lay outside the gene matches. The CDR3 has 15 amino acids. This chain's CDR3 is CASSISGGNYNEQFF. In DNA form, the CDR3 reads TGTGCCAGCAGCATTAGCGGGGGGAACTACAATGAGCAGTTCTTC.

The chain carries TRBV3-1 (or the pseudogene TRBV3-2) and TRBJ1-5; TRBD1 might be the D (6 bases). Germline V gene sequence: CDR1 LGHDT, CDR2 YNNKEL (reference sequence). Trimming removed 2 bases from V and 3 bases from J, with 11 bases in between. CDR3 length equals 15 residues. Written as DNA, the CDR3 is TGTGCCAGCAGCCAACAGGGGAATAACAATCAGCCCCAGCATTTT. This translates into CASSQQGNNNQPQHF.

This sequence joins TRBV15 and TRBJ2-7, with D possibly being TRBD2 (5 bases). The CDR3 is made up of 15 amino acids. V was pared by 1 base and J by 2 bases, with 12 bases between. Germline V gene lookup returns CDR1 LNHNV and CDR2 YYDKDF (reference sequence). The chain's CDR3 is CATSRAGGQAYEQYF. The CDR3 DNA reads TGTGCCACCAGCAGAGCGGGCGGGCAGGCCTACGAGCAGTACTTC. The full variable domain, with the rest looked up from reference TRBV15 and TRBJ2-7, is DAMVIQNPRYQVTQFGKPVTLSCSQTLNHNVMYWYQQKSSQAPKLLFHYYDKDFNNEADTPDNFQSRRPNTSFCFLDIRSPGLGDTAMYLCATSRAGGQAYEQYFGPGTRLTVT.

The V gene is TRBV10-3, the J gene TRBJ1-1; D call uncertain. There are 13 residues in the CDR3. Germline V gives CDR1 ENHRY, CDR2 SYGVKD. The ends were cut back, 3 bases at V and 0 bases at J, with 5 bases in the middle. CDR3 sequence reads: CAISETVNTEAFF. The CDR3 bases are TGTGCCATCAGTGAAACAGTGAACACTGAAGCTTTCTTT.

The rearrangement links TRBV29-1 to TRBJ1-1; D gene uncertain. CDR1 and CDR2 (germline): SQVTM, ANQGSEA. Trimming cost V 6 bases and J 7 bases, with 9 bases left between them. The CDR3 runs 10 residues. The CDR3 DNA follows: TGCAGCGTCTCATACGGTGAAGCTTTCTTT. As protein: CSVSYGEAFF.

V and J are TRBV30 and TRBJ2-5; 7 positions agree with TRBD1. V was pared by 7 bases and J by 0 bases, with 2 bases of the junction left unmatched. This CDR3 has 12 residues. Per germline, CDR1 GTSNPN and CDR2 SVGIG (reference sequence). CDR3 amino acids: CALTGYQETQYF. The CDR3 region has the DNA TGTGCCTTGACAGGGTACCAAGAGACCCAGTACTTC.

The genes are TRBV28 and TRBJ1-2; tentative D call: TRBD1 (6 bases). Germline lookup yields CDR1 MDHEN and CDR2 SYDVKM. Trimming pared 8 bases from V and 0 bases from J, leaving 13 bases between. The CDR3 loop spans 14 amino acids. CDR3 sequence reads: CASFHGGPNYGYTF. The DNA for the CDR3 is TGTGCCAGCTTTCACGGGGGGCCTAACTATGGCTACACCTTC.

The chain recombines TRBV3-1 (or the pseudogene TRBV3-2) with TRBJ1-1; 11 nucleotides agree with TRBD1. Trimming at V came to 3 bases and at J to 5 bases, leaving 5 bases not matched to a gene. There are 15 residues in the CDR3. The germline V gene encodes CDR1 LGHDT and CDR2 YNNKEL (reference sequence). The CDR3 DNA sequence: TGTGCCAGCAGCCATAACCGGGACAGGGGGACTGAAGCTTTCTTT. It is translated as CASSHNRDRGTEAFF.

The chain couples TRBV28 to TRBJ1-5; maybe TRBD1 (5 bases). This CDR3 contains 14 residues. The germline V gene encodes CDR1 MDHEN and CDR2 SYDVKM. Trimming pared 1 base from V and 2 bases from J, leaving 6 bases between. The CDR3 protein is CASSLFRGNQPQHF. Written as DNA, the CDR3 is TGTGCCAGCAGTTTATTCAGGGGCAATCAGCCCCAGCATTTT.

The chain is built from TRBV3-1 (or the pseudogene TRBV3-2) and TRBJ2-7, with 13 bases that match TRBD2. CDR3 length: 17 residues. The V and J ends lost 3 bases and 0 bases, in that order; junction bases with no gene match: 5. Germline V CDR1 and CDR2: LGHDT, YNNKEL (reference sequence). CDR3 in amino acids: CASSHGTSGTHSYEQYF. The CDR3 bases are TGTGCCAGCAGCCATGGGACTAGCGGGACCCACTCCTACGAGCAGTACTTC.

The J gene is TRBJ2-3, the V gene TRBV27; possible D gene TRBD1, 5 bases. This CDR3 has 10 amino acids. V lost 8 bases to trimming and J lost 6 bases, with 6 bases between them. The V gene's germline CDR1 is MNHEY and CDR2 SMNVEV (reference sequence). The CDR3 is CASGADTQYF. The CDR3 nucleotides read TGTGCCAGCGGGGCGGATACGCAGTATTTT.